This is a list of T cell receptor beta chains from one sample in a study of OX40 agonist ivuxolimab in advanced cancers. Sequencing was performed with immunoSEQ multiplex PCR; in TCRdb, only in-frame clones are kept and a portion is missing. The sample has about 50,000 clones, 70% to 90% seen once. The sequencing here drew on CD4+ or CD8+ T cells sorted from blood, taken in a trial of the OX40 agonist ivuxolimab. The receptor source for this set is an adult with an advanced solid tumor such as melanoma, head and neck, liver or kidney cancer. Each CDR3 is given with its conserved first and last residue. Expanded clones get a size class; other rows say once, few or many, or leave the size out.

clone size	V gene	J gene	CDR3 protein
.	TRBV7-6	TRBJ2-1	CASSLGLSNEQFF
.	TRBV4-1	TRBJ2-3	CASSQDSAFRTDTQYF
.	TRBV11-2	TRBJ2-7	CASSRSGLVAEQYF
.	TRBV30	TRBJ1-6	CAWKPPSSYNSPLHF
.	TRBV11-2	TRBJ2-1	CASSLEARGDEQFF
.	TRBV13	TRBJ2-1	CASSFSGRAMDEQFF
.	TRBV5-8	TRBJ1-1	CASSLLNTEAFF
.	TRBV9	TRBJ1-5	CASSVLVRGNQPQHF
.	TRBV5-1	TRBJ2-7	CASARFRRDRGLSEQYF
.	TRBV5-1	TRBJ1-1	CASSPGGAGAFF
.	TRBV7-2	TRBJ2-7	CASRLAGGPYEQYF
once	TRBV19	TRBJ2-7	CASSGGTQSYEQYF
.	TRBV12-5	TRBJ2-7	CASGGQGSYEQYF
.	TRBV2	TRBJ2-5	CASISGEQETQYF
.	TRBV21-1	TRBJ2-7	CASSKMGEDRVKDEQYF
.	TRBV6-5	TRBJ1-1	CASRGQAYLNTEAFF
.	TRBV15	TRBJ1-6	CASGRDNSPLHF
.	TRBV9	TRBJ1-1	CASSVGGGGGMNTEAFF
.	TRBV9	TRBJ1-2	CASSPAGGYSYGYTF
.	TRBV14	TRBJ1-4	CASSSGTGFSKLFF
.	TRBV7-9	TRBJ1-1	CASSLGGGDVEAFF
once	TRBV12-5	TRBJ2-2	CASAPGVNTGELFF
.	TRBV4-1	TRBJ1-2	CASSTINRGDYGYTF
.	TRBV19	TRBJ2-3	CASSERFTDTQYF
.	TRBV20-1	TRBJ2-2	CSRPPGELFF
.	TRBV19	TRBJ2-7	CASSMSITYEQYF
.	TRBV28	TRBJ2-7	CASSFSGTAYEQYF
.	TRBV5-1	TRBJ2-2	CASSSSSGELFF
.	TRBV10-3	TRBJ2-7	CAISDPGQGGSYGEQYF
.	TRBV4-3	TRBJ1-1	CASRPGTFNTEAFF
.	TRBV30	TRBJ1-1	CAWSAGGDTEAFF
.	TRBV11-2	TRBJ1-1	CASSLGGRNSAFF
.	TRBV6-5	TRBJ1-2	CASRNSYGYTF
.	TRBV9	TRBJ1-1	CASSVDPRGYNTEAFF
.	TRBV4-3	TRBJ1-1	CASSQDVTGGPEAFF
once	TRBV5-1	TRBJ2-7	CASSLESTKSYEQYF
.	TRBV5-5	TRBJ2-1	CASSLTSGGYNEQFF
.	TRBV2	TRBJ2-7	CASSEWSSYEQYF
.	TRBV27	TRBJ1-2	CASSRGLNYGYTF
.	TRBV29-1	TRBJ2-3	CSVELASGRTDTQYF
.	TRBV19	TRBJ1-1	CASSHRDEAFF
.	TRBV27	TRBJ1-5	CASSFSTHSNQPQHF
.	TRBV15	TRBJ1-5	CATSRARYQPQHF
.	TRBV19	TRBJ1-5	CASKLGSQPQHF
.	TRBV9	TRBJ2-5	CASSAGDIGTQYF
.	TRBV6-5	TRBJ1-1	CASVDRRFNTEAFF